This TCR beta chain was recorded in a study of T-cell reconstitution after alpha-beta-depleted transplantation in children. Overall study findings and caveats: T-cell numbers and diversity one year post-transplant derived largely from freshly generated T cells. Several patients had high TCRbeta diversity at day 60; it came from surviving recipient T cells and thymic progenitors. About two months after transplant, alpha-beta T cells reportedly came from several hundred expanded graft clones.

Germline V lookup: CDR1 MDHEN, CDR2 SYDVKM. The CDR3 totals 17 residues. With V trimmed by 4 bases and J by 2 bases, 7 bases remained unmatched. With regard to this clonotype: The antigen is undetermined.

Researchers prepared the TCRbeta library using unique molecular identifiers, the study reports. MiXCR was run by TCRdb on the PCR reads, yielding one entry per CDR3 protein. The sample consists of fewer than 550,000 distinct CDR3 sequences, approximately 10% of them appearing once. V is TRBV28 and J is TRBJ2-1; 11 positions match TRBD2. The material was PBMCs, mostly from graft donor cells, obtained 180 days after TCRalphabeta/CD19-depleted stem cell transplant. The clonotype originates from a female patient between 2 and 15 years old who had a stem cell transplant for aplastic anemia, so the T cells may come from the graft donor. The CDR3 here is CASSYQPGLAAYNEQFF. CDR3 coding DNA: TGTGCCAGCAGTTATCAACCGGGACTAGCGGCCTACAATGAGCAGTTCTTC.